This passage covers 28 T cell receptor beta chains from one sample sequenced in a study of blood T cells in healthy people across ages. Alongside a J-beta primer mix, a sample-barcoded 5' primer served in a second PCR lasting about 7 to 11 cycles. TCRdb re-called the 5' RACE reads with MiXCR, one entry per CDR3 protein. Among around 1.7 million distinct CDR3 sequences, 25% to 30% were seen once, and the ten largest hold around 7.7%. Sequencing was done on a sample of blood. The receptors were gathered from a woman in her twenties or thirties in good health.

For the CDR3, the DNA is TGTGCCAGCGGGCCCGTGAATTCCCAGCCCCAGCATTTT. Translating gives CASGPVNSQPQHF. This chain links TRBV12-3 or TRBV12-4 with TRBJ1-5; D is unclear. Trimming shortened V by 8 bases and J by 7 bases, and 15 bases separated the two germline ends. The CDR3 consists of 13 residues.

In regard to this clonotype: Mismatch with germline at one junction end may stem from a read error. This chain joins TRBV30 and TRBJ2-6, with D possibly TRBD1 on 5 matching bases. Germline V lookup: CDR1 GTSNPN, CDR2 SVGIG (reference sequence). This CDR3 is 15 amino acids long. CDR3 sequence (DNA): TGTGCCTGGAGTGTACTTGGCTCTGGGGCCAACGTCCTGGCTTTC. It translates to CAWSVLGSGANVLAF.

This clonotype has ten or more counts. This sequence joins TRBV4-1 and TRBJ1-4; 7 bases align to TRBD1. Trimming took 3 bases from V and 1 from J; bases not matched to a gene: 20. In germline, CDR1 is MGHRA, CDR2 YSYEKL. The CDR3 sequence is 21 residues long. The CDR3, as DNA: TGCGCCAGCAGCCACCCCCTGTTACGTAGACAGGGACCAGGAACTAATGAAAAACTGTTTTTT. This codes for CASSHPLLRRQGPGTNEKLFF.

V usage is TRBV12-3 or TRBV12-4 and J usage is TRBJ1-4, with TRBD1 as a possible D gene (6 bases). Trimming took off 6 bases at V and 8 bases at J, with 13 bases between the two ends. This CDR3 has 13 residues. The CDR3 loop reads CASRRGQREKLFF. CDR3 nucleotides: TGTGCCAGCAGACGCGGACAGCGGGAAAAACTGTTTTTT.

This clonotype has more than one count but fewer than ten. The chain recombines TRBV20-1 with TRBJ2-7; D remains ambiguous. Looked up from germline, CDR1 is DFQATT and CDR2 is SNEGSKA (reference sequence). The CDR3 covers 11 residues. The ends were cut back, 4 bases at V and 2 bases at J, with 6 bases in the middle. The CDR3 DNA reads as TGCAGTGCTACTCACGCCTACGAGCAGTACTTC. It translates to CSATHAYEQYF.

The rearrangement joins TRBV11-2 to TRBJ2-2; D is perhaps TRBD1 (6 bases). Germline CDR1 and CDR2: SGHAT and FQNNGV. The CDR3 sequence is 17 residues long. Trimming removed 4 bases from V and 3 bases from J, with 18 bases in between. CDR3 DNA sequence: TGTGCCAGCAGCTCCGCGCACCCAGGACAGTACACCGGGGAGCTGTTTTTT. This codes for CASSSAHPGQYTGELFF. Drawing the rest from reference TRBV11-2 and TRBJ2-2, the complete variable domain is EAGVAQSPRYKIIEKRQSVAFWCNPISGHATLYWYQQILGQGPKLLIQFQNNGVVDDSQLPKDRFSAERLKGVDSTLKIQPAKLEDSAVYLCASSSAHPGQYTGELFFGEGSRLTVL.

The V gene is TRBV7-3, the J gene TRBJ2-7, with 7 bases fitting TRBD1. V shed 1 base, J shed 5 bases, and the junction held 8 bases outside the gene matches. The CDR3 is 15 residues long. Germline V gene lookup returns CDR1 SGHTA and CDR2 FQGTGA. The CDR3 spells CASSLMVTGDHEQYF. The CDR3 bases are TGTGCCAGCAGCTTAATGGTCACAGGGGACCACGAGCAGTACTTC.

The chain combines TRBV2 with TRBJ2-5; a weak D match, TRBD1 (6 bases). The V and J ends lost 6 bases and 4 bases respectively, with 12 bases between them. Germline V gene sequence: CDR1 SNHLY, CDR2 FYNNEI. The CDR3 spans 13 residues. CDR3 residues: CASSTGLAETQYF. In nucleotides, the CDR3 is TGTGCCAGCAGCACAGGGCTGGCAGAGACCCAGTACTTC.

This chain uses TRBV18 with TRBJ1-5; weak D call: TRBD1 (5 bases). The length of the CDR3 is 12 residues. The germline gives CDR1 KGHSH, CDR2 LQKENI. V lost 3 bases and J lost 7, with 7 bases in between. In DNA, the CDR3 is TGTGCCAGCTCACCCGGGACCCAGCCCCAGCATTTT. Its translation: CASSPGTQPQHF. The whole variable domain, remainder taken from reference TRBV18 and TRBJ1-5, is NAGVMQNPRHLVRRRGQEARLRCSPMKGHSHVYWYRQLPEEGLKFMVYLQKENIIDESGMPKERFSAEFPKEGPSILRIQQVVRGDSAAYFCASSPGTQPQHFGDGTRLSIL.

This chain connects TRBV7-2 to TRBJ2-5; the D gene could be TRBD1 or TRBD2 (6 bases each). Gene TRBJ2-7 matches the end of the DNA better, so the J call may be wrong. In germline, CDR1 is SGHTA, CDR2 FQGNSA. CDR3 length: 14 amino acids. The CDR3 nucleotides are TGTGCCAGCAGCCAAGGGGGGCTAATAAACGAGCAGTACTTC. Amino acids: CASSQGGLINEQYF.

Comments on this clonotype: This may be a read error: a much more frequent sequence differs by one nucleotide. V usage is TRBV11-2 and J usage is TRBJ2-7; 9 bases are a match to TRBD1. This CDR3 spans 15 amino acids. Germline V lookup: CDR1 SGHAT, CDR2 FQNNGV. The DNA of the CDR3 is TGTACCAGCAGCAACGACAGGGGGACCTCCTACGAGCAGTACTTC. It is translated as CTSSNDRGTSYEQYF.

Details on this clonotype: The junction departs from germline at one end; a sequencing error may be responsible. This chain uses TRBV5-6 with TRBJ2-2; D is possibly TRBD2 (6 bases). This CDR3 has 15 residues. Germline CDR1 reads SGHDT; CDR2 reads YYEEEE. The CDR3 reads CANSLAGGISGELFF. CDR3 nucleotides: TGTGCCAACAGCTTGGCCGGGGGTATCAGCGGGGAGCTGTTTTTT. The full variable domain, its missing parts supplied by reference TRBV5-6 and TRBJ2-2, is DAGVTQSPTHLIKTRGQQVTLRCSPKSGHDTVSWYQQALGQGPQFIFQYYEEEERQRGNFPDRFSGHQFPNYSSELNVNALLLGDSALYLCANSLAGGISGELFFGEGSRLTVL.

This clonotype was counted many times. The chain couples TRBV20-1 to TRBJ2-1; D is unresolved. The CDR3 totals 12 residues. The V gene's germline CDR1 is DFQATT and CDR2 SNEGSKA (reference sequence). Trimming stripped 4 bases from V and 8 bases from J, with 12 bases between. The CDR3 region has the DNA TGCAGTGCTAAAATAAGACGCGATGAGCAGTTCTTC. Its translation: CSAKIRRDEQFF.

A word on this clonotype: A clone one base away is much larger, so this may be a read error. The chain has TRBV5-1 and TRBJ2-7; 8 positions match TRBD1. Per germline, CDR1 SGHRS and CDR2 YFSETQ. This CDR3 has 14 residues. The CDR3 DNA sequence: TGCGCCAGCGGGACAGGCACGAGCTCCTACGGGCAGTACTTC. This codes for CASGTGTSSYGQYF.

In this sample, this clonotype turned up many times. This chain joins TRBV4-1 and TRBJ1-2; a possible D gene is TRBD1 (5 bases). This CDR3 contains 15 residues. The germline gives CDR1 MGHRA, CDR2 YSYEKL. V gave up 4 bases and J gave up 1 base, with 13 bases separating them. In DNA, the CDR3 is TGCGCCAGCAGCCCGAACCCGACAGATAACTATGGCTACACCTTC. It is translated as CASSPNPTDNYGYTF.

The chain links TRBV20-1 to TRBJ2-3, with D perhaps matching TRBD1 or TRBD2 (6 bases each). This CDR3 spans 14 amino acids. Germline CDR1 and CDR2: DFQATT and SNEGSKA (reference sequence). V dropped 1 base and J dropped 5 bases, with 13 bases sitting between them. CDR3 sequence: CSARAGALGDTQYF. The CDR3 DNA reads TGCAGTGCTAGAGCGGGGGCCCTAGGAGATACGCAGTATTTT.

This clonotype was seen a few times. V gene TRBV9 combines with J gene TRBJ2-1, with 11 bases aligning to TRBD2. V trimming: 1 base; J trimming: 4 bases; junction bases outside the gene matches: 7. CDR3 length: 17 amino acids. Germline V lookup: CDR1 SGDLS, CDR2 YYNGEE. CDR3 in amino acids: CASSVRGLAGTYNEQFF. CDR3 bases: TGTGCCAGCAGCGTAAGAGGACTAGCGGGCACTTACAATGAGCAGTTCTTC.

As for this clonotype: With a much larger clone just one base away, this may be a read error. The gene calls are TRBV10-3 and TRBJ1-2; TRBD1 matches at 10 bases. Germline values: CDR1 ENHRY, CDR2 SYGVKD. CDR3 length equals 15 residues. V gave up 5 bases and J gave up 9 bases; unmatched junction bases: 12. The CDR3 loop reads CAISPGTGAQECYTF. DNA of the CDR3: TGTGCCATCAGTCCCGGGACAGGGGCGCAAGAATGCTACACCTTC.

The gene calls are TRBV11-2 and TRBJ2-5; possible D gene TRBD2, 5 bases. This CDR3 has 15 residues. V lost 7 bases and J lost 2, with 17 bases in between. Germline values: CDR1 SGHAT, CDR2 FQNNGV. The CDR3 nucleotides read TGTGCCAGCACGCCGGGCGGGTTCCAGCAAGAGACCCAGTACTTC. Translated, it gives CASTPGGFQQETQYF.

The chain uses TRBV18 and TRBJ1-6; tentatively, D is TRBD1 (5 bases). The V end lost 5 bases, the J end lost 8 bases, and 22 bases lay between the germline ends. The CDR3 has 17 amino acids. Germline V gene lookup returns CDR1 KGHSH and CDR2 LQKENI. CDR3 loop: CASSFRGDFVGDSPLHF. The CDR3 DNA reads as TGTGCCAGCTCATTTCGCGGGGACTTCGTGGGTGATTCACCCCTCCACTTT.

This clonotype was counted between two and nine times. The chain uses TRBV3-1 and TRBJ1-5; 7 bases are shared with TRBD1. Germline V gene data show CDR1 as LGHDT and CDR2 as YNNKEL (reference sequence). This CDR3 has 16 residues. J lost 9 bases, V lost 4 bases, and 15 bases had no gene match. The CDR3 region is CASSPTGTAGGGPQHF. The CDR3 DNA follows: TGTGCCAGCAGCCCAACCGGGACAGCCGGCGGAGGGCCCCAGCATTTT.

V usage is TRBV7-2 and J usage is TRBJ2-6, with D perhaps TRBD1 or TRBD2 (5 bases each). Germline V CDR1 and CDR2: SGHTA, FQGNSA. This CDR3 has 16 amino acids. V was shortened by 6 bases and J by 3 bases, with 15 bases between the two germline ends. CDR3 region: CASSREGSGGANVLTF. CDR3 sequence (DNA): TGTGCCAGCAGTCGCGAGGGGTCGGGTGGGGCCAACGTCCTGACTTTC.

Note on this clonotype: The junction differs from germline at one of its ends, possibly a read error. This chain connects TRBV20-1 to TRBJ1-6; 11 positions agree with TRBD1. Germline CDR1 is DFQATT and CDR2 is SNEGSKA (reference sequence). This CDR3 contains 17 residues. CDR3 loop: CSAKDRGPLSYNSPHHF. The DNA of the CDR3 is TGCAGTGCTAAGGACAGGGGGCCCCTCTCCTATAATTCACCCCACCACTTT.

This clonotype was seen many times. In DNA form, the CDR3 reads TGTGCCAGCACAAAAGGGGGGCCATCCGGGGGGGAGCAGTTCTTC. Amino acids: CASTKGGPSGGEQFF. The chain recombines TRBV7-2 with TRBJ2-1; maybe TRBD2 (7 bases). With 7 bases removed from V and 10 bases from J, the gap between germline ends came to 23 bases. This CDR3 region has 15 residues. Germline lookup yields CDR1 SGHTA and CDR2 FQGNSA.

The chain carries TRBV5-1 and TRBJ2-2; D is possibly TRBD1 (6 bases). The germline V and J ends were trimmed by 3 bases and 6 bases, with 6 bases remaining between them. Germline loops: CDR1 SGHRS, CDR2 YFSETQ. The CDR3 spans 12 residues. CDR3 sequence reads: CASSYRAGELFF. The CDR3 bases are TGCGCCAGCAGCTACAGGGCCGGGGAGCTGTTTTTT.

This clonotype showed up just once. This chain uses TRBV6-2 or TRBV6-3 with TRBJ2-7; either TRBD1 or TRBD2 may fit D (5 bases each). The V and J ends lost 2 bases and 5 bases respectively, with 16 bases between them. In germline, CDR1 is MNHEY, CDR2 SVGEGT. CDR3 length equals 15 residues. Here the CDR3 DNA reads TGTGCCAGCAGTTACGGGTTTGAGGGACGGGACGAGCAGTACTTC. Its protein is CASSYGFEGRDEQYF.

This chain uses TRBV24-1 with TRBJ2-1; 7 bases are shared with TRBD1. The CDR3 runs to 15 residues. CDR1 is KGHDR and CDR2 is SFDVKD in the germline V gene. After removal of 5 bases from V and 6 bases from J, the junction contained 9 bases not matched to a gene. The CDR3 region has the DNA TGTGCCACCAGTGCCCCACAGGGGTATGGCAATGAGCAGTTCTTC. Its protein is CATSAPQGYGNEQFF.

This clonotype was counted many times. The chain combines TRBV7-2 with TRBJ2-7; 12 bases match TRBD1. The CDR3 length is 15 residues. Germline V gene sequence: CDR1 SGHTA, CDR2 FQGNSA. With V trimmed by 3 bases and J by 5 bases, 5 bases remained unmatched. CDR3 coding DNA: TGTGCCAGCAGCTTCACCGGGACAGGGGGCCACGAGCAGTACTTC. This gives the protein CASSFTGTGGHEQYF.